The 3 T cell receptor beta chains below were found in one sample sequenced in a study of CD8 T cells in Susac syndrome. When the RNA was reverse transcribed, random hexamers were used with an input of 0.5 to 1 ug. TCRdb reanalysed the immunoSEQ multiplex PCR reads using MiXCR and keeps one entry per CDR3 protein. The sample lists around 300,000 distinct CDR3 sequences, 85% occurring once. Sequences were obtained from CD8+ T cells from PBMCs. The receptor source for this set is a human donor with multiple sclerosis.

This chain's CDR3 is CASSQEKFPIYNEQFF. CDR3 DNA: TGCGCCAGCAGCCAAGAAAAGTTCCCCATCTACAATGAGCAGTTCTTC. The rearrangement joins TRBV4-3 to TRBJ2-1; D unclear. From germline, CDR1 is LGHNA and CDR2 YSLEER. Trimming stripped 0 bases from V and 3 bases from J, with 12 bases between. The CDR3 covers 16 residues.

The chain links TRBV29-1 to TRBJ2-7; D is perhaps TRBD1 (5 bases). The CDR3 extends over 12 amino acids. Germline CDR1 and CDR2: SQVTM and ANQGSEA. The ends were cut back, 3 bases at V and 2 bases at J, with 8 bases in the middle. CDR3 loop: CSVDQGPYEQYF. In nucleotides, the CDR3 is TGCAGCGTTGACCAGGGCCCCTACGAGCAGTACTTC.

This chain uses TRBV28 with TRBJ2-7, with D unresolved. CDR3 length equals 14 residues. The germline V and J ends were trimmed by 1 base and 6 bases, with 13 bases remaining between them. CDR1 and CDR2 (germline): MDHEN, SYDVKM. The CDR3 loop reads CASSLSGLPAEQYF. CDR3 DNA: TGTGCCAGCAGTTTATCTGGGCTACCTGCCGAGCAGTACTTC.